The following is a T cell receptor beta chain sequence with its context. The clone's antigen remains unknown. No qualities accompany the bases; no much larger clone lies one base away. Library preparation was by the immunoSEQ multiplex PCR assay. In its TCRdb copy, this immuneACCESS table keeps in-frame sequences only and misses some clones. Where compared with another copy, unresolved V genes explain less than half of these, and the others have no known cause. The sample table contains roughly 13,000 clones; only one count was recorded for roughly 94% of them. The ten most abundant clones make up around 7% of the sample. This specimen comes from a study of technical replicates of blood from a handful of donors (dated by TCRdb to about 2017). The germline V gene encodes CDR1 MNHNS and CDR2 SASEGT. The germline V end is reduced by 5 bases and the J end by 6 bases; junction bases left unmatched: 8. The CDR3 contains 15 residues, cysteine and phenylalanine counted. Only the CDR3 region is kept as DNA, spanning 45 bases read in frame from base 1.

This receptor was identified in a human donor in good health. The source material was PBMCs. This chain joins TRBV6-1 to TRBJ1-4; 8 bases in between match TRBD1. At the DNA level, the sequence is TGTGCCAGCAGTCTTTCGACAGGGGCGGATGAAAAACTGTTTTTT. This encodes CASSLSTGADEKLFF.